Reported below is one T cell receptor (beta chain). Its antigen is still unknown. Primers for the PCR totalled 60 Vbeta and 13 Jbeta. Method: immunoSEQ multiplex PCR; TCRdb's copy keeps in-frame clones and lacks some. The table records some 80,000 clones, over 75% of them present only once. This sample is drawn from a study of cytomegalovirus exposure and HLA in healthy donors. General study points: Most TCR beta V segments were productive about 87% or about 30% of the time in an earlier analysis.

Germline V CDR1 and CDR2: SGHAT, FQNNGV. With 3 bases clipped from V and 4 bases from J, the junction kept 8 bases outside the gene matches. This CDR3 region has 15 residues. The chain combines TRBV11-2 with TRBJ2-7, with 8 nucleotides matching TRBD2. The sequencing sample was made of PBMCs. This clonotype was sampled from a human donor in good health. CDR3 DNA sequence: TGTGCCAGCAGCTTCATAGCGGGACAAGGGTACGAGCAGTACTTC. It is translated as CASSFIAGQGYEQYF.